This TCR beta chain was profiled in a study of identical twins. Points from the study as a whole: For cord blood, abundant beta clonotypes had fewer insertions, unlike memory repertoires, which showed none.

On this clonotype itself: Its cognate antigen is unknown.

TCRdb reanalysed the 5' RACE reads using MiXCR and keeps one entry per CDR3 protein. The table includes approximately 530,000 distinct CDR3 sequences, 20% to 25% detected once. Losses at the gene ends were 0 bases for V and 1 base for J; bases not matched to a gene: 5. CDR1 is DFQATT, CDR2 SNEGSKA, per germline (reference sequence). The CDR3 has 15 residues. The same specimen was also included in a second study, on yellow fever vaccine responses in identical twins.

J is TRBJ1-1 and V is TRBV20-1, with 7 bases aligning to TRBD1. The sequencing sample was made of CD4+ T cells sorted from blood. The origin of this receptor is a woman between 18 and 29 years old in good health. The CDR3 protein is CSAREGGQANTEAFF. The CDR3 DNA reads TGCAGTGCTAGAGAGGGAGGACAGGCGAACACTGAAGCTTTCTTT.